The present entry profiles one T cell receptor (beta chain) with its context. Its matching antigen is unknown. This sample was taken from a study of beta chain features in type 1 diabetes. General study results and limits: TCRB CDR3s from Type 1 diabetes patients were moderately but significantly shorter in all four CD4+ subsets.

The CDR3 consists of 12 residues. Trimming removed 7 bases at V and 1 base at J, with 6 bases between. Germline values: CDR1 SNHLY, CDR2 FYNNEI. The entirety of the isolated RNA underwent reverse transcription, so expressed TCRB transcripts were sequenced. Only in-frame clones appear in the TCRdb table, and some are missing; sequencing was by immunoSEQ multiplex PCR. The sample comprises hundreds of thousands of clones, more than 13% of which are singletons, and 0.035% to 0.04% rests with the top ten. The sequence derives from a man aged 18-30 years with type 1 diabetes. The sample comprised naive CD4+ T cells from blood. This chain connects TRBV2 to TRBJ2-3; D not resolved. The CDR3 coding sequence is TGTGCCAGCACGGGTGGCACAGATACGCAGTATTTT. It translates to CASTGGTDTQYF.